This T cell receptor (beta chain) appears in the sequencing data of a study of cytomegalovirus exposure and HLA in healthy donors. On this clone itself: The target antigen is unknown.

General study results and limits: Some highly shared sequence variants likely arose as a pipeline artifact.

With 60 Vbeta and 13 Jbeta primers, the PCR was carried out. The table came from immunoSEQ multiplex PCR; TCRdb's copy has only in-frame clones and leaves some out. The sample holds approximately 190,000 clones, about 80% seen once. This sequence was found in a woman under 30 in good health and CMV-seropositive. Sequenced sample: PBMCs.

CDR3 in amino acids: CASSGSTPASGNTIYF. As DNA, the CDR3 is TGTGCCAGCAGCGGTTCGACACCTGCCTCTGGAAACACCATATATTTT. J is TRBJ1-3 and V is TRBV9; D is unclear. The CDR3 is 16 residues long. CDR1 and CDR2 (germline): SGDLS, YYNGEE. Trimming took off 3 bases at V and 0 bases at J, with 13 bases between the two ends.